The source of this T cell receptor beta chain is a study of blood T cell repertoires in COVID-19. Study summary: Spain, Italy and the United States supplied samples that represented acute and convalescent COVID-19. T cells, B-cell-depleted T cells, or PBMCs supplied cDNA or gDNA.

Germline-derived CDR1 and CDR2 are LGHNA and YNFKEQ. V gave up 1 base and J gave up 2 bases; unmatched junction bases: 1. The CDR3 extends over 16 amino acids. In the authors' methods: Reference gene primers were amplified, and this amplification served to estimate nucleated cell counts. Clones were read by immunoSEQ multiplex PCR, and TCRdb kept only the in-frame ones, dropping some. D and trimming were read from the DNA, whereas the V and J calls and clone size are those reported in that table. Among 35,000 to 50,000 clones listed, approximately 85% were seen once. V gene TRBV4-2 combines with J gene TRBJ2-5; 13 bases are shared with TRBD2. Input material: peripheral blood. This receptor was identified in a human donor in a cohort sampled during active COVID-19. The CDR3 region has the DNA TGTGCCAGCAGCCAAGGGGGACTAGCGGGGCAAGAGACCCAGTACTTC. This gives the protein CASSQGGLAGQETQYF.